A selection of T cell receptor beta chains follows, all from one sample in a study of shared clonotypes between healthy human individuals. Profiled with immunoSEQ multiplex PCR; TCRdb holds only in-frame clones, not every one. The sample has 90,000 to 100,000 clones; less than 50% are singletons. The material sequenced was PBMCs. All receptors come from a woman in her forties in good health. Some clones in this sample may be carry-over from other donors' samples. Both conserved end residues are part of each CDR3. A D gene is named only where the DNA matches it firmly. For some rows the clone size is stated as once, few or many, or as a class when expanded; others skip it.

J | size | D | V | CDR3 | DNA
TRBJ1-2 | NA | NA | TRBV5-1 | CASSFLQGYGYTF | TGTGCCAGCAGCTTCTTACAGGGCTATGGCTACACCTTC
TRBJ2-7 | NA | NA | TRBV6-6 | CASSYLAGYEQYF | TGTGCCAGCAGTTACCTGGCGGGGTACGAGCAGTACTTC
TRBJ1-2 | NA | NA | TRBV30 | CAWGTTGYGYTF | TGTGCCTGGGGGACCACAGGGTATGGCTACACCTTC
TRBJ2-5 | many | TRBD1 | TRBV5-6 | CASSSTGGIEETQYF | TGTGCCAGCAGCTCTACAGGGGGTATAGAGGAGACCCAGTACTTC
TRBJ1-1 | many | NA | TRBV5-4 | CASSLQLGDTEAFF | TGTGCCAGCAGCTTGCAACTTGGGGACACTGAAGCTTTCTTT
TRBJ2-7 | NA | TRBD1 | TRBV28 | CASTRQGARYEQYF | TGTGCCAGCACAAGACAGGGGGCAAGATACGAGCAGTACTTC
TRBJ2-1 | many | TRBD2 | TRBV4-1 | CASSQPRGGSPRNEQFF | TGCGCCAGCAGCCAGCCCCGGGGCGGGAGCCCCCGAAATGAGCAGTTCTTC
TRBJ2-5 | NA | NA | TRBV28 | CAHSSSPDRMIKETQYF | TGTGCCCACAGCAGTTCTCCCGACAGGATGATCAAAGAGACCCAGTACTTC
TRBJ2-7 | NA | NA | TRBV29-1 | CSVRTGTSYEQYF | TGCAGCGTTAGAACAGGGACCTCCTACGAGCAGTACTTC
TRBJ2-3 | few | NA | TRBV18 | CASSPVQVLGTDTQYF | TGTGCCAGCTCACCAGTCCAGGTCTTGGGCACAGATACGCAGTATTTT
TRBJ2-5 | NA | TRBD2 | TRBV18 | CASSPTSGSETQYF | TGTGCCAGCTCACCGACTAGCGGGAGTGAGACCCAGTACTTC
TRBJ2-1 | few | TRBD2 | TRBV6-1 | CASSVSGKDEQFF | TGTGCCAGCAGTGTTAGCGGGAAGGATGAGCAGTTCTTC
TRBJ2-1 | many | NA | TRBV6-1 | CASLTIEWEQFF | TGTGCCAGCCTGACTATAGAATGGGAGCAGTTCTTC
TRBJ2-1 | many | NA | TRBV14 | CASSQVGVEQFF | TGTGCCAGCAGCCAAGTGGGGGTTGAGCAGTTCTTC
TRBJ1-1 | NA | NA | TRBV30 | CAWGTLEAFF | TGTGCCTGGGGAACACTTGAAGCTTTCTTT
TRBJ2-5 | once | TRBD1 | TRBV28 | CASSLSDRGGGETQYF | TGTGCCAGCAGTTTATCGGACAGGGGGGGAGGAGAGACCCAGTACTTC
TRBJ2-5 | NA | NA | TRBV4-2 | CASSSRSEQYF | TGTGCCAGCAGCTCTCGGTCGGAGCAGTACTTC
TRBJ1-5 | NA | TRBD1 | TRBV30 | CAWSVPGGQTPQHF | TGTGCCTGGAGTGTACCAGGGGGCCAGACGCCCCAGCATTTT
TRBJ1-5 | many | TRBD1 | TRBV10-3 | CAVTGDPNQPQHF | TGTGCCGTCACAGGGGACCCGAATCAGCCCCAGCATTTT
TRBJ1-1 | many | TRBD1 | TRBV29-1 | CSVQAQRTGETEAFF | TGCAGCGTTCAGGCTCAAAGGACAGGGGAAACTGAAGCTTTCTTT
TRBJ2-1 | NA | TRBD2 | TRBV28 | CASSFRLAGNEQFF | TGTGCCAGCAGTTTCAGACTAGCTGGGAATGAGCAGTTCTTC
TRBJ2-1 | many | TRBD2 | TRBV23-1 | CASSLWTSGEQFF | TGCGCCAGCAGTCTGTGGACTAGCGGGGAGCAGTTCTTC
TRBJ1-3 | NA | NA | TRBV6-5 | CASTSVVRNTIYF | TGTGCCAGCACCTCAGTGGTCCGAAACACCATATATTTT
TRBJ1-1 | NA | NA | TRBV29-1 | CSVEQGYVNTEAFF | TGCAGCGTTGAGCAGGGGTATGTGAACACTGAAGCTTTCTTT
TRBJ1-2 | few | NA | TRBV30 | CAWSVRSPDGYTF | TGTGCCTGGAGTGTACGTTCGCCCGATGGCTACACCTTC
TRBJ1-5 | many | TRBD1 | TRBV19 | CASSTTGQGNQPQHF | TGTGCCAGTAGTACAACGGGACAGGGCAATCAGCCCCAGCATTTT
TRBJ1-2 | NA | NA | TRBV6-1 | CASRTGGVGGYTF | TGTGCCAGCAGGACGGGAGGGGTAGGTGGCTACACCTTC
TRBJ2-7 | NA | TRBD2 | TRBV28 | CASSAGTSGRNEQYF | TGTGCCAGCAGTGCCGGGACTAGCGGGAGAAACGAGCAGTACTTC
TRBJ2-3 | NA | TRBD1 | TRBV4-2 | CASSTDRGADTQYF | TGTGCCAGCAGCACCGACAGGGGGGCAGATACGCAGTATTTT
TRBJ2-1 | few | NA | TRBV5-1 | CASSLGPGKFF | TGTGCCAGCAGCTTGGGCCCAGGGAAGTTCTTC
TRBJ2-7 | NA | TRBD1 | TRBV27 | CASSLGTGIYEQYF | TGTGCCAGCAGTTTAGGGACAGGGATTTACGAGCAGTACTTC
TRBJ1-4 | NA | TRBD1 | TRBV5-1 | CASSLDRGPANEKLFF | TGCGCCAGCAGCTTGGACAGGGGGCCGGCTAATGAAAAACTGTTTTTT
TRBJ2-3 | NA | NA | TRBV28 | CASVALYTDTQYF | TGTGCCAGTGTAGCGCTTTACACAGATACGCAGTATTTT
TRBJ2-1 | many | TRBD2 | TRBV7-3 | CASSLTDIASGRGNEQFF | TGTGCCAGCAGCTTAACGGATATTGCTAGCGGGAGAGGCAATGAGCAGTTCTTC
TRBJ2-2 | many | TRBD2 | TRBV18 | CASSPAEAGGDTGELFF | TGTGCCAGCTCACCGGCTGAAGCGGGAGGTGACACCGGGGAGCTGTTTTTT
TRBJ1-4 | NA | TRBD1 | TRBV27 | CASSLSGQANEKLFF | TGTGCCAGCAGTTTATCCGGACAGGCTAATGAAAAACTGTTTTTT
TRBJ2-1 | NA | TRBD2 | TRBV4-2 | CASSQDRLTSGDNEQFF | TGTGCCAGCAGCCAAGATAGGTTAACTAGCGGGGACAATGAGCAGTTCTTC
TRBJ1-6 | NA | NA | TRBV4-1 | CASSQDDSYSPLHF | TGCGCCAGCAGCCAAGATGACAGCTATTCACCCCTCCACTTT
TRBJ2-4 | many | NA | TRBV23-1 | CASRGGASCLAKNIQYF | TGCGCCAGCAGGGGCGGGGCCTCCTGTCTAGCCAAAAACATTCAGTACTTC
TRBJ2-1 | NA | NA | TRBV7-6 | CASSLGVNHEQFF | TGTGCCAGCAGCTTAGGGGTTAACCATGAGCAGTTCTTC
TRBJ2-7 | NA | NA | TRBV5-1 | CASSPDRNLISSYEQYF | TGCGCCAGCTCCCCGGACAGAAACCTCATAAGCTCCTACGAGCAGTACTTC
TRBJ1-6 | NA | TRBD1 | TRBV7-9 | CASSTTGDSPLHF | TGTGCCAGCAGCACCACAGGGGACTCACCCCTCCACTTT
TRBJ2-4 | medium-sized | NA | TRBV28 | CASRLGILNIQYF | TGTGCCAGCAGACTAGGGATCCTAAACATTCAGTACTTC
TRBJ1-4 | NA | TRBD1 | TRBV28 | CASRRQGSTNEKLFF | TGTGCCAGCAGACGACAGGGTTCAACTAATGAAAAACTGTTTTTT
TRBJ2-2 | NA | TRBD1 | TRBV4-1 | CASSHSGTAFLLNTGELFF | TGCGCCAGCAGCCATTCCGGGACAGCGTTTTTACTGAACACCGGGGAGCTGTTTTTT
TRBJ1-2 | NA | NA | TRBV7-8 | CASSPVVLRDGYTF | TGTGCCAGCAGCCCGGTTGTTCTGAGGGATGGCTACACCTTC
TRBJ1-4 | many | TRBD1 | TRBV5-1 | CASSPTHQMTGGQKLFF | TGCGCCAGCAGCCCCACTCACCAGATGACAGGGGGTCAAAAACTGTTTTTT
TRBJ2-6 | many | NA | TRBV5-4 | CASSQEVGSGANVLTF | TGCGCCAGCAGCCAAGAAGTCGGCTCTGGGGCCAACGTCCTGACTTTC
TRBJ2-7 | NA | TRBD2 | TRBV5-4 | CASSPDSGSHEQYF | TGTGCCAGCAGCCCGGATAGCGGGAGTCACGAGCAGTACTTC
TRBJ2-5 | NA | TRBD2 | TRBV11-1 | CASSSGRAAETQYF | TGTGCCAGCAGTAGCGGGAGGGCCGCAGAGACCCAGTACTTC
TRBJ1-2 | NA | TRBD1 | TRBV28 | CASSLRTGHDGYTF | TGTGCCAGCAGTTTAAGGACAGGCCACGATGGCTACACCTTC
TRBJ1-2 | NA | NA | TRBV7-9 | CASSLGGAGAYGYTF | TGTGCCAGCAGCTTGGGAGGGGCCGGCGCCTATGGCTACACCTTC
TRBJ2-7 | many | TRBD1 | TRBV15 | CATSRDRGVHEQYF | TGTGCCACCAGCAGGGACAGGGGTGTCCACGAGCAGTACTTC
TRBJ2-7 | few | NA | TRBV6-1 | CASSDLEEKFYEQYF | TGTGCCAGCAGTGATCTTGAGGAGAAATTCTACGAGCAGTACTTC
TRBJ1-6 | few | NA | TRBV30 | CAWRSSYNSPLHF | TGTGCCTGGAGAAGCTCCTATAATTCACCCCTCCACTTT
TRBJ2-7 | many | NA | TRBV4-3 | CASSQDLQSYEQYF | TGCGCCAGCAGCCAAGATCTCCAGTCCTACGAGCAGTACTTC
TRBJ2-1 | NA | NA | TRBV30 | CAWNRGGIYNEQFF | TGTGCCTGGAATAGAGGGGGGATTTACAATGAGCAGTTCTTC
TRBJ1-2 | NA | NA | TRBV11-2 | CASSFAGRQSGYTF | TGTGCCAGCAGCTTCGCCGGGAGGCAATCTGGCTACACCTTC
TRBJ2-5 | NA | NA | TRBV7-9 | CASSLEGLATQYF | TGTGCCAGCAGCTTAGAAGGGCTAGCGACCCAGTACTTC
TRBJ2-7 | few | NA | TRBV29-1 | CSVTEYEQYF | TGCAGCGTAACAGAGTACGAGCAGTACTTC